The clone carrying this T cell receptor beta chain came up once. Its antigen is unknown. The data derive from a study of Graves' ophthalmopathy and Graves' hyperthyroidism. Study outcomes and limitations: Using a 13-signature model, the authors split ophthalmopathy from stable hyperthyroidism, with roughly 88% sensitivity and 65% to 82% specificity. In blood, most expanded thyroid clonotypes above 0.001 frequency were also detected.

As the template, RNA transcripts were used to amplify TCR beta CDR3 regions. HTBI-primed first-round RT-PCR preceded second-round multiplex PCR. One entry per CDR3 protein results from TCRdb running MiXCR on the multiplex PCR reads. The top ten clones hold less than 25% of a sample with more than 45,000 distinct CDR3 sequences, about 50% of them seen once. Looked up from germline, CDR1 is ENHRY and CDR2 is SYGVKD. The V end lost 9 bases, the J end lost 3 bases, and 12 bases lay between the germline ends. The CDR3 spans 14 residues. The V call is TRBV10-3, the J call TRBJ1-6; D unresolved. The sequence was collected from an adult man with Graves' ophthalmopathy. Material for sequencing was peripheral blood. Here the CDR3 DNA reads TGTGCCATGACGGCAGCCAACTATAATTCACCCCTCCACTTT. It specifies CAMTAANYNSPLHF.